This T cell receptor (beta chain) was sequenced in a study of T cell responses to AZD1222 COVID-19 vaccine. Across the study: Second-dose intervals of approximately 4 or approximately 12 weeks were pooled. Overall study results and limits: The donors showed a predominance of white British ancestry and of females, with possible underestimation of clonal diversity. Following two doses of AZD1222, Spike-specific TCR breadth and depth rose.

As concerns this clone: What it binds is not known.

The CDR3 totals 14 residues. Trimming removed 3 bases from V and 4 bases from J, with 11 bases in between. From germline, CDR1 is MNHEY and CDR2 SMNVEV (reference sequence). Assay used: immunoSEQ multiplex PCR; TCRdb lists only in-frame clones, some missing. Of over 100,000 clones listed, 70% to 90% are singletons. This receptor was taken from an adult in good health. The chain uses TRBV27 and TRBJ2-3; D is perhaps TRBD1 or TRBD2 (5 bases each). Sequencing used peripheral blood, obtained on day 0 of AZD1222 vaccination. The chain's CDR3 is CASSFAGGPDTQYF. Here the CDR3 DNA reads TGTGCCAGCAGTTTCGCTGGGGGTCCAGATACGCAGTATTTT.